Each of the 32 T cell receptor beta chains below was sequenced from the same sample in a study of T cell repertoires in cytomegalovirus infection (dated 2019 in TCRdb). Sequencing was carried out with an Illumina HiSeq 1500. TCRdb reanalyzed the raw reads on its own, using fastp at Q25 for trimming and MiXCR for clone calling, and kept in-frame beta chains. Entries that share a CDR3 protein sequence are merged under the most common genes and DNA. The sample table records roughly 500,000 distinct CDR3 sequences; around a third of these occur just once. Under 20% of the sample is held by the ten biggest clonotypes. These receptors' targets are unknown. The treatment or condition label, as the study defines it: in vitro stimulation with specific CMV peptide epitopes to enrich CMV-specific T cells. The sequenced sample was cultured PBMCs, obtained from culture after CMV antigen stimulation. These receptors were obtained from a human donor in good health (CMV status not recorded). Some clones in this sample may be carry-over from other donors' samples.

Here the CDR3 DNA reads TGTGCCAGCAGCTTGGAGACAGGGGGCTTAGAAAAACTGTTTTTT. It encodes CASSLETGGLEKLFF. The gene calls are TRBV7-6 and TRBJ1-4, with TRBD1 matching 10 bases. The J segment lost 8 bases and the V segment lost 3 bases, leaving 6 bases of the junction unmatched. CDR3 length: 15 amino acids. Per germline, CDR1 SGHVS and CDR2 FNYEAQ.

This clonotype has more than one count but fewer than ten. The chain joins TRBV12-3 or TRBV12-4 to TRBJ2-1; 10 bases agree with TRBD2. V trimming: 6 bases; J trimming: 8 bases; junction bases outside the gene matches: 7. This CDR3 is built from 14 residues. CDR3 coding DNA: TGTGCCAGCAGCCATCAGCGGGAGGGTTATGAGCAGTTCTTC. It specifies CASSHQREGYEQFF.

The CDR3: CASSPGQGLFSEQYV. The CDR3 nucleotides are TGTGCCAGCAGTCCGGGACAGGGTCTGTTCTCCGAGCAGTACGTC. The chain joins TRBV27 to TRBJ2-7; the match to TRBD1 covers 9 bases. The germline gives CDR1 MNHEY, CDR2 SMNVEV (reference sequence). V lost 5 bases to trimming and J lost 6 bases; unmatched junction nucleotides: 11. This CDR3 is built from 15 residues.

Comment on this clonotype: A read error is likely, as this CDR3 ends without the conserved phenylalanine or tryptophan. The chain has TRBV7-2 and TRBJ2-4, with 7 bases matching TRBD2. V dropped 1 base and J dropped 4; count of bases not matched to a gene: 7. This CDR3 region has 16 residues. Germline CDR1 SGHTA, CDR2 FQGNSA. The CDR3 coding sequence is TGTGCCAGCAGCTTAGAAGGGACTACCAAAAAAAACATTCAGTACTTA. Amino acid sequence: CASSLEGTTKKNIQYL.

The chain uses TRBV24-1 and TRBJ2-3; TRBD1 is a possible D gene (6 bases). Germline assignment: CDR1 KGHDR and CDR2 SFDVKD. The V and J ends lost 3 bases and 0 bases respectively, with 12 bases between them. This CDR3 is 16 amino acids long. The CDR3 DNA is TGTGCCACCAGTGATCTCCAGGGGTTCAGCACAGATACGCAGTATTTT. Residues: CATSDLQGFSTDTQYF.

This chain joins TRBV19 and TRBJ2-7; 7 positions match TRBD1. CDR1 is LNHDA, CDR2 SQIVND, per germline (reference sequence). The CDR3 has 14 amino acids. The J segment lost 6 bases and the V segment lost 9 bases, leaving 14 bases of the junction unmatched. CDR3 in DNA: TGTGCCAGAGGAGTCCCCGGGACAGCAAGCGAGCAGTACGTC. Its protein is CARGVPGTASEQYV.

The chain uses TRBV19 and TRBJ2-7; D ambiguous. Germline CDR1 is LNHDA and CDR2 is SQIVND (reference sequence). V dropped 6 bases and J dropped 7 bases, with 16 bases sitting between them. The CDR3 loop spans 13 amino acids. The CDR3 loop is CASSLEAPREQYV. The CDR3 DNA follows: TGTGCCAGTAGCCTCGAGGCCCCCCGAGAGCAGTACGTC.

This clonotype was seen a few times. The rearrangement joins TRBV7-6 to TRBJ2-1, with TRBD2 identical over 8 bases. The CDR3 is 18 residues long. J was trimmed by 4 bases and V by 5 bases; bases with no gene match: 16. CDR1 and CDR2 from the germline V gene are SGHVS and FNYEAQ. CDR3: CASSHSRHAREGYNEQFF. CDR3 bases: TGTGCCAGCAGCCATTCTCGCCATGCTCGGGAGGGGTACAATGAGCAGTTCTTC.

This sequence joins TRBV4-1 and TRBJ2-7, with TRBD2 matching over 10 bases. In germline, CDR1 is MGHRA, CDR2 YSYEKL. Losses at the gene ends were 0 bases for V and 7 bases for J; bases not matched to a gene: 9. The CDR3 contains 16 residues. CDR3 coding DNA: TGCGCCAGCAGCCAAGAGGCTAGCGGGAGTATTGGGGAGCAGTACTTC. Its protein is CASSQEASGSIGEQYF.

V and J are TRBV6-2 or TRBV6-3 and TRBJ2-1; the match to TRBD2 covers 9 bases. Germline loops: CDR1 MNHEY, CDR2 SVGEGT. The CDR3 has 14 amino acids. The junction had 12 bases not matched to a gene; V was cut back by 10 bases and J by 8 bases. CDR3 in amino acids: CATYQLAGFDEQFF. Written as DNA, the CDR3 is TGTGCCACCTACCAACTAGCGGGTTTTGATGAGCAGTTCTTC.

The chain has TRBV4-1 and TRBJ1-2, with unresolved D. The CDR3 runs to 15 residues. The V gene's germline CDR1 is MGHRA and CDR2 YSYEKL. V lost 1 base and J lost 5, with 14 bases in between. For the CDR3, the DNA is TGCGCCAGCAGCCAAGCCCCTATCTCGCGTTATGGCTACACCTTC. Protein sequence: CASSQAPISRYGYTF.

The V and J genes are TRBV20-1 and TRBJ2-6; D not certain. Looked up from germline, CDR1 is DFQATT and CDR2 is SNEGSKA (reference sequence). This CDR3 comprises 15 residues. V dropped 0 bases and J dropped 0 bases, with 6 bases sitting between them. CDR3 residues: CSARDTVSGANVLTF. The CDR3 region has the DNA TGCAGTGCTAGAGACACAGTCTCTGGGGCCAACGTCCTGACTTTC.

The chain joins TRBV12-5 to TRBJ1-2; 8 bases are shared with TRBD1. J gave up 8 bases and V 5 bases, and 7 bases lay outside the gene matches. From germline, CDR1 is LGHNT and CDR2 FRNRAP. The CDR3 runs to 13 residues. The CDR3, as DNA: TGTGCTAGTGGTCTAGGGACAGGCGGCGGCTACACCTTC. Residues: CASGLGTGGGYTF.

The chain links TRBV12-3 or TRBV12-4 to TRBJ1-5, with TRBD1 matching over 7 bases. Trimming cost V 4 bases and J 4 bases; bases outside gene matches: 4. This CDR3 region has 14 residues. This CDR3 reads CASSSRDRNQPQHF. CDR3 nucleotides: TGTGCCAGCAGTTCTCGGGACAGAAATCAGCCCCAGCATTTT.

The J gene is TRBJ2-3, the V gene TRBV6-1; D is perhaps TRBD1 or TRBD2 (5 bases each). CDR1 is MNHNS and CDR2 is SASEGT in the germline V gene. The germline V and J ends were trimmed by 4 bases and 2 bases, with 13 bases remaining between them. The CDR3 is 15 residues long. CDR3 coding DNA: TGTGCCAGCAGTGGCCGGGACGGGAACACAGATACGCAGTATTTT. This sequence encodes CASSGRDGNTDTQYF.

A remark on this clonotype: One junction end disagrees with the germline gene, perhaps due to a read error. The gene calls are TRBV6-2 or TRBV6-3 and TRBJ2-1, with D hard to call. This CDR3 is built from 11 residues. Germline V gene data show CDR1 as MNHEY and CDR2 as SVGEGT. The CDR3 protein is CASSNSAVRLF. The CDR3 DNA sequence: TGTGCCAGCAGTAATTCCGCGGTAAGGCTCTTC.

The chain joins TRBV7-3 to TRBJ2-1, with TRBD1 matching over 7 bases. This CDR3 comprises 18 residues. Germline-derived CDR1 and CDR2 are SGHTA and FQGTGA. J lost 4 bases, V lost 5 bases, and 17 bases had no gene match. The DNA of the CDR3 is TGTGCCAGCAGCCCAAAGGTCAGGGGGACCTTGATATACAATGAGCAGTTCTTC. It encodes CASSPKVRGTLIYNEQFF.

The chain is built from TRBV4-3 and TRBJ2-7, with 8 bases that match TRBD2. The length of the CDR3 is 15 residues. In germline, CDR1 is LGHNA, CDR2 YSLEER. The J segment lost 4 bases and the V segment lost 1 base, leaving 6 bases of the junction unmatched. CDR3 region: CASSQGSGTSYEQYF. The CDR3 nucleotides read TGCGCCAGCAGCCAAGGCTCCGGGACTAGTTACGAGCAGTACTTC.

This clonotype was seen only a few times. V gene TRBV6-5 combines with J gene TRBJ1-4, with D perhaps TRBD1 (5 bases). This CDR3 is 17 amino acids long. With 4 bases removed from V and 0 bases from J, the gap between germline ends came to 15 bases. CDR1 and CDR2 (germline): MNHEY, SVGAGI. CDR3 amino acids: CASSSTWTHATNEKLFF. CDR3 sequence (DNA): TGTGCCAGCAGTTCGACCTGGACACATGCAACTAATGAAAAACTGTTTTTT.

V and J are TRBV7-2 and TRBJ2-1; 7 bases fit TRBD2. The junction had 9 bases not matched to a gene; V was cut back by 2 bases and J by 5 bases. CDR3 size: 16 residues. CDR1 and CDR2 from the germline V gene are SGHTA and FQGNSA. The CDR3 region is CASSLLSGTYNNEQFF. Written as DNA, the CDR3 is TGTGCCAGCAGCTTACTGAGCGGGACCTACAACAATGAGCAGTTCTTC.

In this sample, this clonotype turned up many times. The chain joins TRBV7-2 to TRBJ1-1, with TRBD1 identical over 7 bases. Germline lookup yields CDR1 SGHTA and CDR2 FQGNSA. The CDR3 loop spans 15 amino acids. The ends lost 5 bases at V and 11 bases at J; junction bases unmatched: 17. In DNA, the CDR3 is TGTGCCAGCAGCCCTAGCGGAGCAGGGGGAATGGATGCTTTCTTT. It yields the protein CASSPSGAGGMDAFF.

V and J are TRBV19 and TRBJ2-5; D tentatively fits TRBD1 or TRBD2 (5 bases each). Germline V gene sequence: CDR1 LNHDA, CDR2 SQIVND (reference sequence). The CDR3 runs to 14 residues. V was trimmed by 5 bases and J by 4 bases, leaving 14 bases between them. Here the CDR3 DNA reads TGTGCCAGTAGTCCCTCCCCAGGGACAGAGACCCAGTACTTC. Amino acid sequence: CASSPSPGTETQYF.

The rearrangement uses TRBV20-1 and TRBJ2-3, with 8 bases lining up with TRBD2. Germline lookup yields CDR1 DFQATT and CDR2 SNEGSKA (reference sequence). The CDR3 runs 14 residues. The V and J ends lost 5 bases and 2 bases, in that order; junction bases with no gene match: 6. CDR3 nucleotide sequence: TGCAGTGCTCCCCCGGGGGGGTCCACAGATACGCAGTATTTT. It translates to CSAPPGGSTDTQYF.

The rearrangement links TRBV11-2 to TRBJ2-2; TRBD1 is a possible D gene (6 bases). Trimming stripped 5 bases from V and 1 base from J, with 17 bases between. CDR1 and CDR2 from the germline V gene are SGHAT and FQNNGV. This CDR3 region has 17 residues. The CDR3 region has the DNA TGTGCCAGCAGCCACATGTTGGGGGCCCGGAACACCGGGGAGCTGTTTTTT. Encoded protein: CASSHMLGARNTGELFF.

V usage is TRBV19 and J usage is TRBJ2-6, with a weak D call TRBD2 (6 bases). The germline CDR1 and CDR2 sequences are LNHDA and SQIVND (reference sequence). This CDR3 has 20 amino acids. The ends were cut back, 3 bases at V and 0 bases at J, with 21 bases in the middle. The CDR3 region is CASSIVGRHPRTSGANVLTF. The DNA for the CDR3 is TGTGCCAGTAGTATTGTGGGGAGGCACCCTAGAACCTCTGGGGCCAACGTCCTGACTTTC.

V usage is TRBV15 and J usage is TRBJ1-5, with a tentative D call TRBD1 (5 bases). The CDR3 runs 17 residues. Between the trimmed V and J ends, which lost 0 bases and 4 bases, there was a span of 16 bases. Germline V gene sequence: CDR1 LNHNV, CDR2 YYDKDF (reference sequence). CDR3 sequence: CATSRDLGTGSNQPQHF. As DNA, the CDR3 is TGTGCCACCAGCAGAGATTTAGGAACAGGTTCGAATCAGCCCCAGCATTTT. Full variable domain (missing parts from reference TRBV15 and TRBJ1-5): DAMVIQNPRYQVTQFGKPVTLSCSQTLNHNVMYWYQQKSSQAPKLLFHYYDKDFNNEADTPDNFQSRRPNTSFCFLDIRSPGLGDTAMYLCATSRDLGTGSNQPQHFGDGTRLSIL.

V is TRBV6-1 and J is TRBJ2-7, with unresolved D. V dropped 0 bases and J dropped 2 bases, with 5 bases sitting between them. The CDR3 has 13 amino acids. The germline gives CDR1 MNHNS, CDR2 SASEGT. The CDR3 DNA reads TGTGCCAGCAGTGAAGCGCTCCCCTACGAGCAGTACTTC. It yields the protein CASSEALPYEQYF.

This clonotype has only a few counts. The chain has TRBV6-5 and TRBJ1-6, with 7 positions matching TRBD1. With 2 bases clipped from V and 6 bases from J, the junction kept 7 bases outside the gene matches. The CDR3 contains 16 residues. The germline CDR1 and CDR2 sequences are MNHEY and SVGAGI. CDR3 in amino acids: CASSYHYRGGNSPLHF. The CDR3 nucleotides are TGTGCCAGCAGTTACCATTACAGGGGAGGTAATTCACCCCTCCACTTT.

Here the CDR3 DNA reads TGTGCCAGCAGGGGAAAAACAGGGAAACCTGAAGCTTTCTTT. Protein sequence: CASRGKTGKPEAFF. The rearrangement uses TRBV6-5 and TRBJ1-1, with D tentatively TRBD1 (6 bases). Trimming took 6 bases from V and 6 from J, leaving 17 bases between them. Per the germline V gene, CDR1 is MNHEY and CDR2 is SVGAGI. CDR3 length equals 14 residues.

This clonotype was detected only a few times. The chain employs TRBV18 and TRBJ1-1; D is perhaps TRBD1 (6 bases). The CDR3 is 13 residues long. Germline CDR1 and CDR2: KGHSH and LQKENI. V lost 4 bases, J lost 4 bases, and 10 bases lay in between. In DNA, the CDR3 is TGTGCCAGCTCACAGGGGGAGTCCACTGAAGCTTTCTTT. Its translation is CASSQGESTEAFF. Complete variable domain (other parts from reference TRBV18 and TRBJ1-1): NAGVMQNPRHLVRRRGQEARLRCSPMKGHSHVYWYRQLPEEGLKFMVYLQKENIIDESGMPKERFSAEFPKEGPSILRIQQVVRGDSAAYFCASSQGESTEAFFGQGTRLTVV.

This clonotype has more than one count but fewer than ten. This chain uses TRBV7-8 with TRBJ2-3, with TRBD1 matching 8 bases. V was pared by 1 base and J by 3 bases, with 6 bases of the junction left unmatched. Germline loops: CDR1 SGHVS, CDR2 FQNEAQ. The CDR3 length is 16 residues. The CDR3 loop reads CASSLVRRTGTDTQYF. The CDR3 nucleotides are TGTGCCAGCAGCTTAGTCCGACGGACAGGGACAGATACGCAGTATTTT.

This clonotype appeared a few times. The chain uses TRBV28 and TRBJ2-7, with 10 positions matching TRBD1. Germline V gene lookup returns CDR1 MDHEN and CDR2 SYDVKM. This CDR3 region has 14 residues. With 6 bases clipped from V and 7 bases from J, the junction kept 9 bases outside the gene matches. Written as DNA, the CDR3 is TGTGCCAGCAGGAGAGGGGACAGGGGAGGGGAGCAGTACTTC. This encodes CASRRGDRGGEQYF.